These 20 T cell receptor beta chains came from one sample sequenced in a study of shared clonotypes between healthy human individuals. Libraries were prepared by immunoSEQ multiplex PCR; TCRdb keeps only in-frame clonotypes and omits some of them. Among a few million clones, 85% to 95% were seen once, and the ten largest hold 0.39%. Sequencing used naive CD4+ T cells from PBMCs. Noted subset: CD45RA+ positively selected. These receptors all stem from a man aged 18 to 29 in good health. Some clones in this sample may be carry-over from other donors' samples.

About this clone itself: Other DNA sequences in this sample translate to the same CDR3. The rearrangement links TRBV4-2 to TRBJ2-3, with D hard to call. The CDR3 spans 14 residues. The germline gives CDR1 LGHNA, CDR2 YNFKEQ. With 3 bases removed from V and 4 bases from J, the gap between germline ends came to 11 bases. The CDR3 bases are TGTGCCAGCAGCCAGGATAGACTTGCAGATACGCAGTATTTT. Protein product: CASSQDRLADTQYF.

The chain joins TRBV10-1 to TRBJ2-3; perhaps TRBD2 as D (6 bases). The V gene lost 8 bases and the J gene lost 3 bases, with 21 bases spanning the gap. The CDR3 is 16 amino acids. From germline, CDR1 is WNHNN and CDR2 SYGVQD (reference sequence). As DNA, the CDR3 is TGCGCCAGCGGGGATGCCGGGAGTCTCGAAACAGATACGCAGTATTTT. It translates to CASGDAGSLETDTQYF.

This chain links TRBV5-6 with TRBJ2-7; 12 bases match TRBD1. Germline CDR1 and CDR2: SGHDT and YYEEEE. J lost 8 bases, V lost 4 bases, and 7 bases had no gene match. The CDR3 is made up of 14 amino acids. CDR3 residues: CASSQGQGASKQYF. As DNA, the CDR3 is TGTGCCAGCAGCCAGGGACAGGGGGCGTCCAAGCAGTACTTC.

The chain has TRBV30 and TRBJ2-7, with D possibly matching TRBD2 (6 bases). From germline, CDR1 is GTSNPN and CDR2 SVGIG (reference sequence). The germline V and J ends were trimmed by 2 bases and 5 bases, with 19 bases remaining between them. The CDR3 is 15 amino acids. The CDR3 DNA reads as TGTGCCTGGAGTCCGATACAGCCCGGGGGTAACGAGCAGTACTTC. It specifies CAWSPIQPGGNEQYF.

The genes are TRBV5-6 and TRBJ1-1, with TRBD1 matching 9 bases. The CDR3 has 16 amino acids. Germline loops: CDR1 SGHDT, CDR2 YYEEEE. The ends lost 4 bases at V and 1 base at J; junction bases unmatched: 8. The CDR3 spells CASSAPGQGTNTEAFF. The DNA of the CDR3 is TGTGCCAGCAGCGCGCCGGGACAGGGAACGAACACTGAAGCTTTCTTT. Using reference TRBV5-6 and TRBJ1-1 for the parts outside the CDR3, the full variable domain is DAGVTQSPTHLIKTRGQQVTLRCSPKSGHDTVSWYQQALGQGPQFIFQYYEEEERQRGNFPDRFSGHQFPNYSSELNVNALLLGDSALYLCASSAPGQGTNTEAFFGQGTRLTVV.

The V gene is TRBV12-2, the J gene TRBJ2-3; the D call in the table, TRBD2, was not verified against the DNA. TRBV12-2 is listed as a pseudogene. This CDR3 is 16 amino acids long. CDR3 sequence reads: CASRLPGGPRGISQYF. As DNA, the CDR3 is TGTGCAAGTCGCTTACCGGGAGGCCCCCGTGGGATATCGCAGTATTTT.

The genes are TRBV18 and TRBJ1-1; D is undetermined. CDR1 and CDR2 from the germline V gene are KGHSH and LQKENI. The CDR3 is made up of 15 amino acids. Trimming left V 3 bases short and J 0 bases short, with 11 bases between. CDR3 DNA sequence: TGTGCCAGCTCACCTGATACGGGCCTGAACACTGAAGCTTTCTTT. It encodes CASSPDTGLNTEAFF.

Only one count was recorded for this clone. This sequence joins TRBV7-2 and TRBJ2-1; D is perhaps TRBD2 (6 bases). Per the germline V gene, CDR1 is SGHTA and CDR2 is FQGNSA. The V gene lost 5 bases and the J gene lost 2 bases, with 10 bases spanning the gap. There are 14 residues in the CDR3. The CDR3 DNA reads TGTGCCAGCAGCCCGCTAGCGACCTACAATGAGCAGTTCTTC. This encodes CASSPLATYNEQFF. Together with reference TRBV7-2 and TRBJ2-1, the CDR3 gives the full variable domain: GAGVSQSPSNKVTEKGKDVELRCDPISGHTALYWYRQSLGQGLEFLIYFQGNSAPDKSGLPSDRFSAERTGGSVSTLTIQRTQQEDSAVYLCASSPLATYNEQFFGPGTRLTVL.

The rearrangement links TRBV19 to TRBJ1-2; D unclear. The ends were cut back, 5 bases at V and 7 bases at J, with 14 bases in the middle. Germline CDR1 reads LNHDA; CDR2 reads SQIVND (reference sequence). This CDR3 spans 13 amino acids. CDR3 DNA sequence: TGTGCCAGTAGTGGAGGGTTGGCTCTTGGCTACACCTTC. Its protein is CASSGGLALGYTF.

This chain links TRBV18 with TRBJ2-6, with 8 bases fitting TRBD1. Germline V lookup: CDR1 KGHSH, CDR2 LQKENI. V lost 3 bases, J lost 0 bases, and 4 bases stayed unmatched. The CDR3 loop spans 17 amino acids. The CDR3 sequence is CASSPDRASSGANVLTF. The CDR3 nucleotides are TGTGCCAGCTCACCGGACAGGGCCAGCTCTGGGGCCAACGTCCTGACTTTC. The entire variable domain, with the rest obtained from reference TRBV18 and TRBJ2-6, is as follows: NAGVMQNPRHLVRRRGQEARLRCSPMKGHSHVYWYRQLPEEGLKFMVYLQKENIIDESGMPKERFSAEFPKEGPSILRIQQVVRGDSAAYFCASSPDRASSGANVLTFGAGSRLTVL.

CDR3: CSVCNSGGNTEAFF. DNA for the CDR3: TGCAGCGTTTGCAACTCTGGGGGGAACACTGAAGCTTTCTTT. The chain combines TRBV29-1 with TRBJ1-1, with D possibly being TRBD1 (5 bases). V lost 5 bases and J 1 base, leaving 14 bases between the germline ends. Germline values: CDR1 SQVTM, CDR2 ANQGSEA. CDR3 length: 14 residues.

The V gene is TRBV5-4, the J gene TRBJ1-4; no clear D. Trimming took off 3 bases at V and 0 bases at J, with 6 bases between the two ends. CDR1 is SGHNT and CDR2 is YYREEE in the germline V gene (reference sequence). The CDR3 is 14 residues long. CDR3 sequence reads: CASSSRSTNEKLFF. CDR3 bases: TGTGCCAGCAGCTCGAGATCAACTAATGAAAAACTGTTTTTT.

The chain has TRBV9 and TRBJ2-1, with TRBD1 matching 8 bases. The ends lost 4 bases at V and 0 bases at J; junction bases unmatched: 9. Germline CDR1 reads SGDLS; CDR2 reads YYNGEE. The CDR3 has 17 amino acids. CDR3 protein: CASSPATGASSYNEQFF. DNA for the CDR3: TGTGCCAGCAGCCCGGCGACAGGGGCAAGCTCCTACAATGAGCAGTTCTTC. Complete variable domain (other parts from reference TRBV9 and TRBJ2-1): DSGVTQTPKHLITATGQRVTLRCSPRSGDLSVYWYQQSLDQGLQFLIQYYNGEERAKGNILERFSAQQFPDLHSELNLSSLELGDSALYFCASSPATGASSYNEQFFGPGTRLTVL.

The chain uses TRBV6-1 and TRBJ2-3, with D possibly being TRBD1 (5 bases). The ends were cut back, 2 bases at V and 5 bases at J, with 14 bases in the middle. The CDR3 totals 15 residues. Germline V CDR1 and CDR2: MNHNS, SASEGT. The CDR3 sequence: CASSEIGKRGDTQYF. In DNA form, the CDR3 reads TGTGCCAGCAGTGAAATAGGTAAAAGGGGAGATACGCAGTATTTT.

The CDR3 loop is CSVEIAGDEQFF. The CDR3 DNA follows: TGCAGCGTTGAAATAGCGGGAGATGAGCAGTTCTTC. The genes are TRBV29-1 and TRBJ2-1; 9 nucleotides agree with TRBD2. Germline V CDR1 and CDR2: SQVTM, ANQGSEA. This CDR3 region has 12 residues. Trimming at V came to 2 bases and at J to 8 bases, leaving 1 base not matched to a gene.

The chain links TRBV6-1 to TRBJ2-7; D unresolved. The CDR3 runs to 11 residues. CDR1 MNHNS and CDR2 SASEGT come from the germline V gene. Trimming left V 8 bases short and J 4 bases short, with 9 bases between. The CDR3 reads CASGEGYEQYF. CDR3 DNA: TGTGCCAGCGGGGAAGGATACGAGCAGTACTTC.

This chain connects TRBV6-5 to TRBJ1-2; 12 positions match TRBD1. V gave up 5 bases and J gave up 8 bases; unmatched junction bases: 3. Germline CDR1 and CDR2: MNHEY and SVGAGI. The CDR3 is 13 amino acids. The CDR3 is CASSDGTGGGYTF. The CDR3 region has the DNA TGTGCCAGCAGTGACGGGACAGGGGGCGGCTACACCTTC.

This chain joins TRBV6-5 and TRBJ2-4; 7 nucleotides align to TRBD1. V lost 6 bases, J lost 5 bases, and 4 bases stayed unmatched. Germline V gene sequence: CDR1 MNHEY, CDR2 SVGAGI. The length of the CDR3 is 13 residues. The CDR3 coding sequence is TGTGCCAGCAGGAGGGACAGTCAAAACATTCAGTACTTC. Translating it yields CASRRDSQNIQYF.

The rearrangement links TRBV9 to TRBJ2-3, with a tentative D call TRBD2 (6 bases). This CDR3 region has 15 residues. Per germline, CDR1 SGDLS and CDR2 YYNGEE. V lost 3 bases and J lost 2, with 13 bases in between. The CDR3 DNA sequence: TGTGCCAGCAGCGCACGAGCGGGTCACACAGATACGCAGTATTTT. It is translated as CASSARAGHTDTQYF.

This chain connects TRBV5-1 to TRBJ1-2; D is uncertain. CDR3 size: 14 residues. Germline assignment: CDR1 SGHRS and CDR2 YFSETQ. With 0 bases removed from V and 10 bases from J, the gap between germline ends came to 16 bases. The CDR3 DNA follows: TGCGCCAGCAGCTTGGTACCCGGAAACGGACCCTACACCTTC. It codes for CASSLVPGNGPYTF.